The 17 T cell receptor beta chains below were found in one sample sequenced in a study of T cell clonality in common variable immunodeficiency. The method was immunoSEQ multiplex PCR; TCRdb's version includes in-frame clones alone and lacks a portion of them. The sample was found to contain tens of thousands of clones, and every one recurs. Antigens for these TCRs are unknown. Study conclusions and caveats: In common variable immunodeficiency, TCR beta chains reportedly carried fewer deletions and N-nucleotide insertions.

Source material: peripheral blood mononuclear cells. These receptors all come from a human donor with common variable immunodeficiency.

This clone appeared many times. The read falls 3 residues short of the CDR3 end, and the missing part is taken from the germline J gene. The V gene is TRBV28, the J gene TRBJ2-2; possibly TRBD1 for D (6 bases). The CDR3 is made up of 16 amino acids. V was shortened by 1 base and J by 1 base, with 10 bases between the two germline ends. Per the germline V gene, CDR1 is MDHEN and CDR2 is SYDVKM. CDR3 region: CASSLSQGRNTGELFF. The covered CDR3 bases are TGTGCCAGCAGTTTATCCCAGGGGCGGAACACCGGGGAG. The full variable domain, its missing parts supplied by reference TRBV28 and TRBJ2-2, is DVKVTQSSRYLVKRTGEKVFLECVQDMDHENMFWYRQDPGLGLRLIYFSYDVKMKEKGDIPEGYSVSREKKERFSLILESASTNQTSMYLCASSLSQGRNTGELFFGEGSRLTVL.

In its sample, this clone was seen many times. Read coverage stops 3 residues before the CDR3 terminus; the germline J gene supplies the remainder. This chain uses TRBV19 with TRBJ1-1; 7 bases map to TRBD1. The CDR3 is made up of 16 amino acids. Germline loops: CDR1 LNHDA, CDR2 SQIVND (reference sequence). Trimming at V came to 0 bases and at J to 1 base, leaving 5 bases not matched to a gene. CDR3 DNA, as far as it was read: TGTGCCAGTAGTATAGACGGAAGGACAGGGAACACTGAA. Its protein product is CASSIDGRTGNTE. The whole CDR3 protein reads CASSIDGRTGNTEAFF.

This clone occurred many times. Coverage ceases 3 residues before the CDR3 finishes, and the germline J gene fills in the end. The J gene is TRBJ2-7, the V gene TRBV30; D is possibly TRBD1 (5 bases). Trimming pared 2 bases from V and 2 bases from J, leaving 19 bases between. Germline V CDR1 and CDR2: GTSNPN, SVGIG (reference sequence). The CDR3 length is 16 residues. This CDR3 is CAWSTGPGGSPYEQYF. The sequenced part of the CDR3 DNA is TGTGCCTGGAGTACAGGCCCCGGCGGCAGCCCCTACGAG.

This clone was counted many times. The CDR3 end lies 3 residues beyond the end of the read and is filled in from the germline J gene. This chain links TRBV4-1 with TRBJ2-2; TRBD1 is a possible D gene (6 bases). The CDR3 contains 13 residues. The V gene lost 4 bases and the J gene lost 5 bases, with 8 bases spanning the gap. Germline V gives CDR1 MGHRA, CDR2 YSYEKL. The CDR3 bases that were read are TGCGCCAGCAGCCCACAGGGTACCGGGGAG. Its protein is CASSPQGTGE. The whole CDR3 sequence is CASSPQGTGELFF.

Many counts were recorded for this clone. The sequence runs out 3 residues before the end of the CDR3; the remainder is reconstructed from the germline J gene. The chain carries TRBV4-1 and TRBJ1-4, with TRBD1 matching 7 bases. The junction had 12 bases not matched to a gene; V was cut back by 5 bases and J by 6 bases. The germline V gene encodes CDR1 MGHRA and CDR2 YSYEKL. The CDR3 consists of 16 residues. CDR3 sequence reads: CASSTRPETGDEKLFF. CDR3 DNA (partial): TGCGCCAGCAGCACCCGCCCCGAAACAGGGGATGAAAAA.

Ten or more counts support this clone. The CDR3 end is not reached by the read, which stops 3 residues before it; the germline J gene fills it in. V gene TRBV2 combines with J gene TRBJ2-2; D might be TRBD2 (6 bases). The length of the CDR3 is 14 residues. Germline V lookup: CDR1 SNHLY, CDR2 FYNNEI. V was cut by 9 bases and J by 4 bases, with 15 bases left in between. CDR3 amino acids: CASKQAGRTGELFF. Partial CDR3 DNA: TGTGCCAGTAAACAGGCGGGGCGCACCGGGGAG.

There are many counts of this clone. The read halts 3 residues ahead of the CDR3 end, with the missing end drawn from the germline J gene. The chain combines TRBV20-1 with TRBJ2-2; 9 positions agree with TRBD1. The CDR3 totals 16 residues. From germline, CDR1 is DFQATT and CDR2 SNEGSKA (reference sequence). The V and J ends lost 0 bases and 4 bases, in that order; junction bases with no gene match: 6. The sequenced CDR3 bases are TGCAGTGCTAGAGATGCGGGACAGGGAGCCACCGGGGAG. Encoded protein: CSARDAGQGATGE. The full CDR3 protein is CSARDAGQGATGELFF.

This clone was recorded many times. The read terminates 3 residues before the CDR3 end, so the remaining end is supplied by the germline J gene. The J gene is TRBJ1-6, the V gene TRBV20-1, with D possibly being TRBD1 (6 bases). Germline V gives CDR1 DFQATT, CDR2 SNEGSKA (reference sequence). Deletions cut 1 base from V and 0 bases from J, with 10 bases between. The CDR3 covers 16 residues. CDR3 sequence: CSARVGQTSYNSPLHF. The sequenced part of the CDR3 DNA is TGCAGTGCTAGAGTCGGACAGACCTCCTATAATTCACCC.

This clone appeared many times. The CDR3 DNA, read in part, is TGTGCCAGCAGCTCGGACAGGGGAATAGATACG. Translating gives CASSSDRGIDT. The whole CDR3 is CASSSDRGIDTQYF. V usage is TRBV2 and J usage is TRBJ2-3; TRBD1 matches 9 bases. The DNA ends 3 residues before the CDR3 does, and the rest of the CDR3 is filled in from the germline J gene. CDR1 is SNHLY, CDR2 FYNNEI, per germline. The J segment lost 5 bases and the V segment lost 6 bases, leaving 6 bases of the junction unmatched. CDR3 length equals 14 residues. Drawing the rest from reference TRBV2 and TRBJ2-3, the complete variable domain is EPEVTQTPSHQVTQMGQEVILRCVPISNHLYFYWYRQILGQKVEFLVSFYNNEISEKSEIFDDQFSVERPDGSNFTLKIRSTKLEDSAMYFCASSSDRGIDTQYFGPGTRLTVL.

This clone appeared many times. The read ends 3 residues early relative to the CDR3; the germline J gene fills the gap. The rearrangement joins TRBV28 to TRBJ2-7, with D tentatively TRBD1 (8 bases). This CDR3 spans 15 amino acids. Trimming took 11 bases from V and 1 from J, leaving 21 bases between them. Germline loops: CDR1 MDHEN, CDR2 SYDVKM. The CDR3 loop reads CAGRGGTGESYEQYF. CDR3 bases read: TGTGCCGGAAGGGGGGGGACAGGCGAGTCCTACGAG. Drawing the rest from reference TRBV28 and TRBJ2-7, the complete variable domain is DVKVTQSSRYLVKRTGEKVFLECVQDMDHENMFWYRQDPGLGLRLIYFSYDVKMKEKGDIPEGYSVSREKKERFSLILESASTNQTSMYLCAGRGGTGESYEQYFGPGTRLTVT.

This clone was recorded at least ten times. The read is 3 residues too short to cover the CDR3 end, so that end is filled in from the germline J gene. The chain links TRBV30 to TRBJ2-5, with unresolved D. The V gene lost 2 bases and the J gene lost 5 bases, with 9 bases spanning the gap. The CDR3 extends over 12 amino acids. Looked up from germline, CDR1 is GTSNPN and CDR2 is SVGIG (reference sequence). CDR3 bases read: TGTGCCTGGAGTCTTGGCTGGGAGACC. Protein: CAWSLGWET. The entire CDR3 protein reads CAWSLGWETQYF.

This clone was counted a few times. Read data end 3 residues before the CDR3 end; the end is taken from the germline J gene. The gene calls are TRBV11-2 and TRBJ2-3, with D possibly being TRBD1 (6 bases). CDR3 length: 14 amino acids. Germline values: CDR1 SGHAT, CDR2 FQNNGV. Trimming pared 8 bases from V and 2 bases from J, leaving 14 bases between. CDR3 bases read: TGTGCCAGCTATAGGGGACAAACCACAGATACG. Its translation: CASYRGQTTDT. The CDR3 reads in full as CASYRGQTTDTQYF. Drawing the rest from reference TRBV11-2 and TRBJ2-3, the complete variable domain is EAGVAQSPRYKIIEKRQSVAFWCNPISGHATLYWYQQILGQGPKLLIQFQNNGVVDDSQLPKDRFSAERLKGVDSTLKIQPAKLEDSAVYLCASYRGQTTDTQYFGPGTRLTVL.

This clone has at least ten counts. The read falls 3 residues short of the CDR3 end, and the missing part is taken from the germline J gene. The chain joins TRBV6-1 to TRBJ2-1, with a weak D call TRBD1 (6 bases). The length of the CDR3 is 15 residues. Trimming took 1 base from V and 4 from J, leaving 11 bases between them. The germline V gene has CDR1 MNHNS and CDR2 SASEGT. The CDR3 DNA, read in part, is TGTGCCAGCAGTGAAGACGAGGACAGATACAATGAG. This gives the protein CASSEDEDRYNE. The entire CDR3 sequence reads CASSEDEDRYNEQFF.

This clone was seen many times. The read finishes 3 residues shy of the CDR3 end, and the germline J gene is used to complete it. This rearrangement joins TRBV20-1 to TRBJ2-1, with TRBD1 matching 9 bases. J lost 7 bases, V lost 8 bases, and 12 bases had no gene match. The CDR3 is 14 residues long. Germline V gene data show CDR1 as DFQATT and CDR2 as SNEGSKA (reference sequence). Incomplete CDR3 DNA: TGCAGTTCCAGTGGGGGACAGGGCAGGAATGAG. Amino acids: CSSSGGQGRNE. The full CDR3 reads CSSSGGQGRNEQFF.

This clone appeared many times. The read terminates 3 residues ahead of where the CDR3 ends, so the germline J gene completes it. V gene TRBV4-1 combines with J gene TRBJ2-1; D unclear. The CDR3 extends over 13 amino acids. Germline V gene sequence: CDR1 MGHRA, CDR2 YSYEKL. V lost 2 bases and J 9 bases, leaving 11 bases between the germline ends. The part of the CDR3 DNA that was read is TGCGCCAGCAGCCAACACGCAAGTAGTGAG. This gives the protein CASSQHASSE. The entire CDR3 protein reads CASSQHASSEQFF.

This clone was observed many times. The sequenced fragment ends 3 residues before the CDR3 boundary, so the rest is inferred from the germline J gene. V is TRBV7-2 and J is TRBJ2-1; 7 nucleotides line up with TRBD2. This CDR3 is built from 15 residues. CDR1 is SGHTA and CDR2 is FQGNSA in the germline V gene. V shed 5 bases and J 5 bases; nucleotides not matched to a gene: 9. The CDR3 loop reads CASSPFRGVDNEQFF. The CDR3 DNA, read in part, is TGTGCCAGCAGCCCCTTTCGGGGGGTCGACAATGAG. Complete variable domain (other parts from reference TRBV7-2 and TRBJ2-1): GAGVSQSPSNKVTEKGKDVELRCDPISGHTALYWYRQSLGQGLEFLIYFQGNSAPDKSGLPSDRFSAERTGGSVSTLTIQRTQQEDSAVYLCASSPFRGVDNEQFFGPGTRLTVL.

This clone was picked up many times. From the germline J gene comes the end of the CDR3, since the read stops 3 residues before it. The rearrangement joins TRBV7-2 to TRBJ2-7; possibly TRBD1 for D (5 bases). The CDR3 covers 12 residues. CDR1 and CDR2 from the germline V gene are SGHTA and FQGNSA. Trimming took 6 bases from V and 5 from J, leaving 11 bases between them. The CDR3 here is CASSSGRNEQYF. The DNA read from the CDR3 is TGTGCCAGCAGTTCAGGGCGTAACGAG.